The T cell receptor (beta chain) described here comes from a study of T-cell reconstitution after alpha-beta-depleted transplantation in children. Regarding the study as a whole: Reportedly, only several hundred clones from non-depleted graft cells drove alpha-beta T-cell counts at about two months.

Ten or more counts support this clonotype. The antigen remains unidentified. The CDR3 consists of 13 residues. V dropped 6 bases and J dropped 4 bases, with 10 bases sitting between them. The germline V gene encodes CDR1 MNHEY and CDR2 SVGEGT. A TCRbeta library incorporating unique molecular identifiers was prepared. TCRdb re-called the PCR reads with MiXCR, one entry per CDR3 protein. The repertoire holds 25,000 to 35,000 distinct CDR3 sequences, with around 7% as singletons. J is TRBJ2-1 and V is TRBV6-2 or TRBV6-3; unclear D gene. This clonotype was sampled from a child younger than two who had a stem cell transplant for acute myeloid leukemia, so the T cells may come from the graft donor. The sequencing used peripheral blood, collected 60 days after TCRalphabeta/CD19-depleted stem cell transplant. The CDR3 region is CASRTDGYNEQFF. The CDR3 DNA follows: TGTGCCAGCAGAACGGACGGGTACAATGAGCAGTTCTTC.